This T cell receptor beta chain came from a study of blood T cell repertoires in COVID-19 (TCRdb year 2020). About the full investigation: Collaborator samples came from the United States, Italy and Spain and covered acute and convalescent phases of COVID-19. The prospective study material was composed of cDNA or gDNA derived from T cells, B-cell-depleted T cells, or PBMCs. The dataset comprised deeply sampled blood TCRbeta repertoires from subjects exposed to, actively infected with, or recovered from COVID-19. A freely available public database, intended as a resource for researchers studying the immune response to SARS-CoV-2, is where the repertoires were released. The samples were drawn from two sources: the first 160 participants of the ongoing ImmuneRACE study, and 1,254 subjects contributed by 6 global collaborators. Nearly every sample came with metadata listing a de-identified subject ID, COVID-19 status, age in years and sex. Where available, HLA class I and class II types were taken from metadata supplied by the sample provider and were not determined by assay-based typing. The research as a whole found: The amount of clinical and demographic metadata varied by source and participant and was provided uncurated.

The CDR3 runs 15 amino acids, cysteine and phenylalanine included. The entry retains the CDR3 DNA only, 45 bases that are in frame from base 1. Compared with germline, V lacks 5 bases and J lacks 5 bases; bases without a gene match: 6. For CDR1 and CDR2, the germline V gene lists MDHEN and SYDVKM. TCRbeta CDR3 regions were amplified from genomic DNA by means of the immunoSEQ Assay, a bias-controlled multiplex PCR. The study's processing was this. Nucleated cell counts per sample were estimated from amplification of reference gene primers within the assay. Sequence reads were collapsed and filtered to measure the absolute abundance of every unique TCRbeta CDR3 rearrangement. For each sample, productive Simpson clonality was calculated by taking the square root of Simpson's diversity index across productive rearrangements. Imported from immuneACCESS, the table was reduced by TCRdb to in-frame sequences with V and J called. These copies leave out some clones; in studies compared against another copy, an unresolved V gene accounts for under half, and the cause of the remainder is not known. V and J calls and clone size are those listed in that table; D and trimming were worked out from the DNA. In this sample the table shows about 270,000 clones, roughly 86% of which occur a single time. About 10% of the sample belongs to the ten largest clones.

The collaborating institutions used their own protocols to collect whole blood in K2EDTA tubes. Collaborator samples were shipped for TCRbeta analysis as frozen whole blood, isolated PBMCs, or DNA extracted from either sample type. About this clone itself: Its cognate antigen has yet to be identified. Base qualities are not provided; no much larger clone lies one nucleotide away.

The sequence links TRBV28 to TRBJ2-7; the central 13 bases match TRBD2. The clonotype originates from a man aged 40-50 years with active or convalescent COVID-19. Sample: peripheral blood. The CDR3 is CASSNRGLAGNEQYF. The bases are TGTGCCAGCAGTAATAGGGGACTAGCGGGGAACGAGCAGTACTTC.